This T cell receptor beta chain was recovered during a study of immune characterization of retroperitoneal liposarcoma. TCRdb independently ran MiXCR on the PCR reads; one entry per CDR3 protein. The table includes about 2,200 distinct CDR3 sequences, over 45% detected once. Per germline, CDR1 MNHNY and CDR2 SVGAGI (reference sequence). The CDR3 has 16 residues. This clonotype turned up a few times. The chain has TRBV6-6 and TRBJ2-5, with 8 positions matching TRBD1. The tail of the sequence fits TRBJ2-7 better, so the J call may be wrong. This clonotype originated in a female donor with retroperitoneal liposarcoma. The source material was tumor tissue. In DNA, the CDR3 is TGTGCCAGCAGTTACTCCACCGGGACAGGAGGAGGCGAGCAGTACTTC. Translation gives CASSYSTGTGGGEQYF.